This TCR beta chain was captured by sequencing in a study of shared clonotypes between healthy human individuals. Notes on the study in general: Among donors, clonotype sharing was expected to be affected by sequencing depth.

Note on this clone: Its specificity is not known.

Every unsorted PBMC PCR replicate was loaded with around 290 ng DNA, roughly 30,000 T cell genomes. Profiling relied on immunoSEQ multiplex PCR, and the TCRdb table lists in-frame clones only, not all of them. There are around 500,000 clones in the sample; around 85% occur only once, and 9.5% to 15% lies in the top ten. It was approximately 100 million PBMCs that unsorted samples used for genomic DNA. Looked up from germline, CDR1 is SGHNT and CDR2 is YYREEE (reference sequence). The CDR3 loop spans 15 amino acids. J lost 2 bases, V lost 0 bases, and 2 bases had no gene match. Sequenced: PBMCs. The receptor was derived from a woman in her thirties or forties in good health. Some clones in this sample may be carry-over from other donors' samples. The V gene is TRBV5-4, the J gene TRBJ2-3, with 8 bases that match TRBD1. In nucleotides, the CDR3 is TGTGCCAGCAGCTTGGACAGGGGGTACACAGATACGCAGTATTTT. Residues: CASSLDRGYTDTQYF.